This T cell receptor beta chain was found in a study of memory CD8 T cells in hepatitis C reinfection. Study-wide background: HCV reinfection meant a positive HCV RNA test after two negative tests at least 60 days apart.

Time point noted: pre-reinfection, 55 to 20 weeks before reinfection detection. TCR sequencing was done directly ex vivo on sorted cells, without expansion in vitro. Study-wide results and caveats: With four to six donors, public clonotype conclusions could not be definitive.

TCRdb's copy holds only in-frame clones and misses some; the assay was immunoSEQ multiplex PCR. The repertoire holds more than 45,000 clones, with roughly 89% as singletons. With respect to this clone: Its specificity is unknown.

Material: naive CD8+ T cells sorted from blood. The TCR comes from a man aged 18 to 29 with hepatitis C virus infection.

The CDR3 DNA sequence: TGTGCCAGCAGCTTAGGGGGAGGTGGAAACACCATATATTTT. This sequence encodes CASSLGGGGNTIYF. J is TRBJ1-3 and V is TRBV7-8; D not certain. CDR1 is SGHVS and CDR2 is FQNEAQ in the germline V gene. The CDR3 extends over 14 amino acids. V shed 1 base and J shed 3 bases, with 7 bases lying between them. Full variable domain (outside the CDR3, taken from reference TRBV7-8 and TRBJ1-3): GAGVSQSPRYKVAKRGQDVALRCDPISGHVSLFWYQQALGQGPEFLTYFQNEAQLDKSGLPSDRFFAERPEGSVSTLKIQRTQQEDSAVYLCASSLGGGGNTIYFGEGSWLTVV.